Given below is one TCR beta chain in context. Its antigen has not been determined. Base-call qualities are not available, and no considerably larger clone is one nucleotide away. To prepare the library, the immunoSEQ multiplex PCR assay was applied. TCRdb obtained this table from immuneACCESS and retained in-frame rearrangements with V and J assigned. These tables miss some clones; where compared with another copy, unresolved V genes account for less than half of the shortfall, and the remainder is unexplained. The sample table holds about 13,000 clones, of which around 78% were seen once. The ten most abundant clones make up over 15% of the sample. CDR1 and CDR2, looked up from the germline V gene (reference sequence), are SGHAT and FQDESV. The CDR3 contains 13 residues, cysteine and phenylalanine counted. Left in the record is the CDR3 DNA by itself, 39 bases read in frame from the first base. Relative to germline, V is 2 bases shorter and J is 4 bases shorter, with 6 bases between their ends.

The sample comes from a study of ipilimumab plus nivolumab after autologous stem cell transplantation (dated by TCRdb to 2020 to 2022). About the study as a whole: Trial patients received a median of about five ipilimumab doses and about eight nivolumab doses. Patients with high-risk diffuse large B cell lymphoma, mature T cell lymphoma, or multiple myeloma undergoing autologous transplant were enrolled in the trial. The DLBCL cohort included primary refractory and relapsed disease, with 18-month progression-free survival of approximately 87% and 28% respectively. The intent-to-treat population of the trial was made up of thirty-five patients. Paper-wide results and their limitations: Combined checkpoint inhibition as post-transplant consolidation was concluded by the authors to appear tolerable. According to the authors, a biologic rationale for studying the approach further came from T cell receptor repertoire, regulatory T cell phenotype and gut microbiota profiles.

Starting 14 to 28 days after the autologous transplant, patients began checkpoint therapy, which included ipilimumab at 1 mg/kg intravenously on day 1 of selected weeks. Patients received nivolumab at 3 mg/kg intravenously on day 1 of weeks 1, 4, 7, 10, and every two weeks through week 26. This was a Phase Ib clinical trial that tested ipilimumab plus nivolumab, given as combined checkpoint inhibition, for consolidation following autologous stem cell transplantation. This receptor was identified in a male donor with diffuse large B-cell lymphoma. The sequences come from PBMCs, collected in a trial of ipilimumab plus nivolumab as post-transplant consolidation. The rearrangement combines TRBV11-1 with TRBJ2-1, with no confidently assigned D gene. The sequenced DNA is TGTGCCAGCAGCTTATTGAGGTACAATGAGCAGTTCTTC. This encodes CASSLLRYNEQFF.